These 9 T cell receptor beta chains originate from one sample sequenced in a study of cytomegalovirus exposure and HLA in healthy donors. PCR used 60 Vbeta primers and 13 Jbeta primers. The table came from immunoSEQ multiplex PCR; TCRdb's copy has only in-frame clones and leaves some out. The sample shows some 190,000 clones, roughly 83% of them seen only once. The sample comprised PBMCs. The receptors here all came from a woman aged 45-65 years in good health and CMV-seronegative.

The J gene is TRBJ2-3, the V gene TRBV7-3; 9 nucleotides line up with TRBD2. V trimming: 2 bases; J trimming: 3 bases; junction bases outside the gene matches: 3. Germline V gene data show CDR1 as SGHTA and CDR2 as FQGTGA. The CDR3 sequence is 15 residues long. The CDR3 DNA sequence: TGTGCCAGCAGCTTAGCGGGGGGGAAAACAGATACGCAGTATTTT. This encodes CASSLAGGKTDTQYF.

The V call is TRBV5-1, the J call TRBJ1-1; 12 nucleotides agree with TRBD1. V lost 4 bases and J lost 7; bases outside the gene matches: 14. In germline, CDR1 is SGHRS, CDR2 YFSETQ. The CDR3 contains 17 residues. The CDR3 protein is CASSGGQGAPFDGEAFF. CDR3 DNA sequence: TGCGCCAGCAGCGGGGGACAGGGGGCCCCCTTTGACGGTGAAGCTTTCTTT.

The chain carries TRBV5-4 and TRBJ2-7, with 7 bases lining up with TRBD2. V was pared by 0 bases and J by 4 bases, with 7 bases of the junction left unmatched. Germline values: CDR1 SGHNT, CDR2 YYREEE (reference sequence). The CDR3 runs to 15 residues. In nucleotides, the CDR3 is TGTGCCAGCAGCTTGGTTGGCGGGAGCGGGTACGAGCAGTACTTC. Encoded protein: CASSLVGGSGYEQYF.

This clone was detected once. The rearrangement links TRBV19 to TRBJ2-5, with unresolved D. Trimming took 4 bases from V and 2 from J, leaving 8 bases between them. The CDR3 contains 13 residues. In germline, CDR1 is LNHDA, CDR2 SQIVND (reference sequence). The CDR3 spells CASSTSIQETQYF. The CDR3 DNA follows: TGTGCCAGTAGTACTAGTATACAAGAGACCCAGTACTTC. Full variable domain (missing parts from reference TRBV19 and TRBJ2-5): DGGITQSPKYLFRKEGQNVTLSCEQNLNHDAMYWYRQDPGQGLRLIYYSQIVNDFQKGDIAEGYSVSREKKESFPLTVTSAQKNPTAFYLCASSTSIQETQYFGPGTRLLVL.

This chain's CDR3 is CASSDPGTEAFF. The CDR3 DNA sequence: TGTGCCAGCAGTGATCCCGGCACTGAAGCTTTCTTT. J is TRBJ1-1 and V is TRBV27; no clear D. Germline V lookup: CDR1 MNHEY, CDR2 SMNVEV (reference sequence). The V gene lost 5 bases and the J gene lost 4 bases, with 8 bases spanning the gap. The CDR3 length is 12 residues.

The table lists this clone with a count of one. The chain joins TRBV11-1 to TRBJ2-1, with TRBD2 identical over 9 bases. The germline V gene has CDR1 SGHAT and CDR2 FQDESV (reference sequence). CDR3 size: 16 residues. Trimming took 3 bases from V and 4 from J; bases not matched to a gene: 7. CDR3 DNA: TGTGCCAGCAGCTTTTGGGGCGGGAGGGTTTACAATGAGCAGTTCTTC. Amino acids: CASSFWGGRVYNEQFF.

This clone was picked up a small number of times. The chain employs TRBV4-3 and TRBJ1-1; D remains unclear. The CDR3 has 13 residues. V gave up 2 bases and J gave up 3 bases, with 7 bases separating them. CDR1 and CDR2 (germline): LGHNA, YSLEER. The CDR3 loop reads CASSQKIDTEAFF. CDR3 sequence (DNA): TGCGCCAGCAGCCAAAAGATAGACACTGAAGCTTTCTTT.

This clone was observed a single time. J is TRBJ2-5 and V is TRBV4-3; 10 bases fit TRBD2. The DNA end is more similar to TRBJ2-7, so the J call may be wrong. The CDR3 contains 17 residues. Germline V gene lookup returns CDR1 LGHNA and CDR2 YSLEER. The CDR3 region is CASSQGWGTSDLNEQYF. CDR3 sequence (DNA): TGCGCCAGCAGCCAAGGGTGGGGGACTAGCGACTTAAACGAGCAGTACTTC.

The J gene is TRBJ1-1, the V gene TRBV5-8; 7 bases fit TRBD1. CDR1 is SGHTS and CDR2 is YDEGEE in the germline V gene. V lost 1 base to trimming and J lost 0 bases; unmatched junction nucleotides: 3. This CDR3 comprises 15 residues. CDR3 nucleotide sequence: TGTGCCAGCAGCTTGACAGGGGTAGTGAACACTGAAGCTTTCTTT. It specifies CASSLTGVVNTEAFF.